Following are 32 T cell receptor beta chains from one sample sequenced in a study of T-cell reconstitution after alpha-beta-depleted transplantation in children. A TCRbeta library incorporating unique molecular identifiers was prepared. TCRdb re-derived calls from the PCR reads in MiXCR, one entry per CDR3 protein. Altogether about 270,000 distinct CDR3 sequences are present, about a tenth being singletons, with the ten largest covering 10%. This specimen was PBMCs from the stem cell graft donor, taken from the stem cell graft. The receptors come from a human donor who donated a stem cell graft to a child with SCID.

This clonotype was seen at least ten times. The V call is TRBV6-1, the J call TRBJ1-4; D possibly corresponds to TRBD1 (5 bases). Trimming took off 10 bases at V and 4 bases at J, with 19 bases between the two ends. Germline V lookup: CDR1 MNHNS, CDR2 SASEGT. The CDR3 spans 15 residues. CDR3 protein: CATREGAGINEKLFF. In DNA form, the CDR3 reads TGTGCCACCCGGGAAGGGGCCGGAATTAATGAAAAACTGTTTTTT.

The CDR3 here is CASSQDLGQTYNEQFF. The CDR3 region has the DNA TGTGCCAGCAGCCAAGACCTGGGACAGACTTACAATGAGCAGTTCTTC. This chain uses TRBV3-1 with TRBJ2-1; 7 nucleotides line up with TRBD1. J gave up 4 bases and V 0 bases, and 6 bases lay outside the gene matches. Germline CDR1 LGHDT, CDR2 YNNKEL (reference sequence). This CDR3 has 16 residues.

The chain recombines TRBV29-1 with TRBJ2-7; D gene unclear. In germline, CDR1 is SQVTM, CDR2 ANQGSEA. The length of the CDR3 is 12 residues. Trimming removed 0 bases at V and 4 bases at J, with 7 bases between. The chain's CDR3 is CSVEDQGYEQYF. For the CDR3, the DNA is TGCAGCGTTGAAGATCAAGGATACGAGCAGTACTTC.

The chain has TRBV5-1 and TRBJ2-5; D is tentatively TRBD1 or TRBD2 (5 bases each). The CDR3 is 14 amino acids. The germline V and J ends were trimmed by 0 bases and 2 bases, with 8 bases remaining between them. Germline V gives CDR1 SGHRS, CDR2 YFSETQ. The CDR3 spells CASSLGGEQETQYF. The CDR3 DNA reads TGCGCCAGCAGCTTGGGAGGGGAACAAGAGACCCAGTACTTC.

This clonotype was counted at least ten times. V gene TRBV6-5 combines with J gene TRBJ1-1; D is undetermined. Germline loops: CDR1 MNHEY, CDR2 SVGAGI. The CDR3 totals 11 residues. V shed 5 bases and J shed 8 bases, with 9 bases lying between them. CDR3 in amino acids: CASSVGLEAFF. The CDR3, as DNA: TGTGCCAGCAGTGTGGGCTTAGAAGCTTTCTTT.

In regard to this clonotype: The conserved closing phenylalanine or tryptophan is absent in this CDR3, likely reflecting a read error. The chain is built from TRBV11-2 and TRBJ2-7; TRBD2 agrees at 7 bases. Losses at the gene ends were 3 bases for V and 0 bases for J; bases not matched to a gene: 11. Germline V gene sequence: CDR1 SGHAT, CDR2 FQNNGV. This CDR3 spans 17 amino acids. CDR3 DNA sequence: TGTGCCAGCAGCTTTGATGTCGGACTAGGCCTCTCCTACGAGCAGTACCTC. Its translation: CASSFDVGLGLSYEQYL.

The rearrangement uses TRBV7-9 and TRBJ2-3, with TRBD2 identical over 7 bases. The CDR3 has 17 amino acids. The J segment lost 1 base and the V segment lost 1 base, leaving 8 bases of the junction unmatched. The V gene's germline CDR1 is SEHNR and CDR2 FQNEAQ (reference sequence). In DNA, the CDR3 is TGTGCCAGCAGCTTAGGATCGGCGGCGGGGGGCACAGATACGCAGTATTTT. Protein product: CASSLGSAAGGTDTQYF.

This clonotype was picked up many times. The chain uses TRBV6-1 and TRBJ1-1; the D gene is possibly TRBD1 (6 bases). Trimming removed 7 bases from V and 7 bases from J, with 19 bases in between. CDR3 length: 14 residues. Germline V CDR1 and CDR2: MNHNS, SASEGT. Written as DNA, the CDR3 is TGTGCCAGCATGCCGGGGGGGGCAAATAGTGAAGCTTTCTTT. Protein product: CASMPGGANSEAFF.

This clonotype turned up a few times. CDR3 loop: CASSFNSGDTQYF. For the CDR3, the DNA is TGTGCCAGCAGTTTTAATAGCGGGGATACGCAGTATTTT. The chain links TRBV12-3 or TRBV12-4 to TRBJ2-3, with 7 bases fitting TRBD2. V dropped 3 bases and J dropped 6; count of bases not matched to a gene: 3. The CDR3 extends over 13 amino acids.

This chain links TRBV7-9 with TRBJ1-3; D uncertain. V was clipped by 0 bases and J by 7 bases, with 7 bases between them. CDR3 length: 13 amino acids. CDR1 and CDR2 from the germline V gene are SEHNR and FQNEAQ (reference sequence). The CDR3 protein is CASSLATGNTIYF. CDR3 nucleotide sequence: TGTGCCAGCAGCTTAGCGACGGGGAACACCATATATTTT.

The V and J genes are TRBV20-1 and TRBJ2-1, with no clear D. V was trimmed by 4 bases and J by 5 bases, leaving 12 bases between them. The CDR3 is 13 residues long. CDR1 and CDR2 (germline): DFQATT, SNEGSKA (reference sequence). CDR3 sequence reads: CSAKRLGDNEQFF. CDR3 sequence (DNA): TGCAGTGCTAAGAGGTTGGGTGACAATGAGCAGTTCTTC.

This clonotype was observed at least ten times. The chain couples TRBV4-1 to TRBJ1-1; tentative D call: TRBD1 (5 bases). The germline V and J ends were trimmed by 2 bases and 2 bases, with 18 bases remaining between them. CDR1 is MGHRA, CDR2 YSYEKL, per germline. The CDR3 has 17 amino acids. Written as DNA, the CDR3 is TGCGCCAGCAGCCAAACGGGAATGGGACGGCAAAACACTGAAGCTTTCTTT. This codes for CASSQTGMGRQNTEAFF.

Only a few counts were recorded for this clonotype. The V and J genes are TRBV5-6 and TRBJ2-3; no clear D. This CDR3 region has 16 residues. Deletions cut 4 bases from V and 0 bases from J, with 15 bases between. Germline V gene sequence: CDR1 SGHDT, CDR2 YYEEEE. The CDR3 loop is CASSARTGPSTDTQYF. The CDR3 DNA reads TGTGCCAGCAGCGCCCGGACGGGTCCGAGCACAGATACGCAGTATTTT. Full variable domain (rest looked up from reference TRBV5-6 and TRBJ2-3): DAGVTQSPTHLIKTRGQQVTLRCSPKSGHDTVSWYQQALGQGPQFIFQYYEEEERQRGNFPDRFSGHQFPNYSSELNVNALLLGDSALYLCASSARTGPSTDTQYFGPGTRLTVL.

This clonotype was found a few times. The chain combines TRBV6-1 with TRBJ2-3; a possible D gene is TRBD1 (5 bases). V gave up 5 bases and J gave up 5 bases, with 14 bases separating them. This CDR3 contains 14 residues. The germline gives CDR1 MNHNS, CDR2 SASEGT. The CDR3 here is CASSSITGVDTQYF. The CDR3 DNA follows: TGTGCCAGCAGTAGCATAACAGGTGTAGATACGCAGTATTTT.

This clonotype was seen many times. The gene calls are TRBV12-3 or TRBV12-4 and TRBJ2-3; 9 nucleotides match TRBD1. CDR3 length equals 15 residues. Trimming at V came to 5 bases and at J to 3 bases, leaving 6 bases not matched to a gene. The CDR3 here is CASSPDRGRTDTQYF. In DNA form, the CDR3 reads TGTGCCAGCAGTCCTGACAGGGGGAGAACAGATACGCAGTATTTT.

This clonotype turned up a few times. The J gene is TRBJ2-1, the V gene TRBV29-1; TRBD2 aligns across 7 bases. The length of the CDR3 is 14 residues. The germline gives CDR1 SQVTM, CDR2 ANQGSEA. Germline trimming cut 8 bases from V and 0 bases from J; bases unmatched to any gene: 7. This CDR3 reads CSLPAGSSYNEQFF. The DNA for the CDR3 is TGCAGCCTCCCAGCGGGGAGCTCCTACAATGAGCAGTTCTTC.

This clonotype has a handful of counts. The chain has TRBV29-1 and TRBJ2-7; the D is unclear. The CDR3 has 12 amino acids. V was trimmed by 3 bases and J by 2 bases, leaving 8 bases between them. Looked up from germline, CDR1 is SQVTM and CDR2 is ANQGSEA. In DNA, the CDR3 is TGCAGCGTTGAGGCAGAGGCCTACGAGCAGTACTTC. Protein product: CSVEAEAYEQYF.

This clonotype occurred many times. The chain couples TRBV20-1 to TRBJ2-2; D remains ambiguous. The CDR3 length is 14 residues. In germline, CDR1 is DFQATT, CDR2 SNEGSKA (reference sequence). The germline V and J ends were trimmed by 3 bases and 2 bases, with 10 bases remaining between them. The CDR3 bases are TGCAGTGCTAGTAAGGCAGATAACACCGGGGAGCTGTTTTTT. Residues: CSASKADNTGELFF.

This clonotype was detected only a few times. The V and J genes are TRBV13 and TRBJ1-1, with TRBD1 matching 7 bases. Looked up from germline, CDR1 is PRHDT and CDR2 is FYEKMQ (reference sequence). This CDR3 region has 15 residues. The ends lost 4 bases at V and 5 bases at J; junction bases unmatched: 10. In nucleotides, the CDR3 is TGTGCCAGCAGCTCACAGGGGCTGGGGAGGACTGAAGCTTTCTTT. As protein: CASSSQGLGRTEAFF.

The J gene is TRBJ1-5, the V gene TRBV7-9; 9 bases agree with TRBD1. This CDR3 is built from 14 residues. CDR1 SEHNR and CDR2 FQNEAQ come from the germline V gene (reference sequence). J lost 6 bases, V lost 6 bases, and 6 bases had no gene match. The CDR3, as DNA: TGTGCCAGCAGTCCCTGGGACAGGGTTCAGCCCCAGCATTTT. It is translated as CASSPWDRVQPQHF.

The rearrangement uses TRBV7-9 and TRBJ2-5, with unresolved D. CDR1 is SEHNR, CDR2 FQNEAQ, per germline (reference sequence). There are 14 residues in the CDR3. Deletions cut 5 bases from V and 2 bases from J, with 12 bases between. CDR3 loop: CASSPWTLQETQYF. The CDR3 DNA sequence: TGTGCCAGCAGCCCATGGACCTTACAAGAGACCCAGTACTTC.

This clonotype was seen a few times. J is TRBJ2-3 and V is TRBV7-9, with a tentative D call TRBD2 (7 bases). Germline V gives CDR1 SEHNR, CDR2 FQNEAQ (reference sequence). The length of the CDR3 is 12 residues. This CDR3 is CASMMPGGTQYF. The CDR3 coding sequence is TGTGCTTCGATGATGCCGGGGGGCACGCAGTATTTT.

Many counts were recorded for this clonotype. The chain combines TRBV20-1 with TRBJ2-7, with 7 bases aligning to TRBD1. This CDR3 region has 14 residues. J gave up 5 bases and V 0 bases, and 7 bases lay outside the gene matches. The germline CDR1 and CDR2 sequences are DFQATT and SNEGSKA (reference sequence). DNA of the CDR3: TGCAGTGCTAGAGACCCGGGACAGCACCACGAGCAGTACTTC. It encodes CSARDPGQHHEQYF.

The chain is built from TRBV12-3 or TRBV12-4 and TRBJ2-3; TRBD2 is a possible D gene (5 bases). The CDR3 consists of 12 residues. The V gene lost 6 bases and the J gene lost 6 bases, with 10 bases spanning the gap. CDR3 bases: TGTGCCAGCAGGAGGGCAACCGATACGCAGTATTTT. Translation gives CASRRATDTQYF.

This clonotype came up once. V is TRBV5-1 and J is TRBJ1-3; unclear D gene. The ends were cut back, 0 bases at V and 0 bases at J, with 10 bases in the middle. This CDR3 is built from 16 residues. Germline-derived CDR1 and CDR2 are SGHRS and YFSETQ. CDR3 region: CASSLGYGSSGNTIYF. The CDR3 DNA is TGCGCCAGCAGCTTGGGATACGGCAGCTCTGGAAACACCATATATTTT.

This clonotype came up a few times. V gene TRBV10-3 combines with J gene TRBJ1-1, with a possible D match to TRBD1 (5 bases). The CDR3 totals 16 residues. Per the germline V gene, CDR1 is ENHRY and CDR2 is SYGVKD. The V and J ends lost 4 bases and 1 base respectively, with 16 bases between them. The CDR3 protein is CAISGIPGTENTEAFF. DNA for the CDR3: TGTGCCATCAGTGGGATACCCGGGACGGAGAACACTGAAGCTTTCTTT.

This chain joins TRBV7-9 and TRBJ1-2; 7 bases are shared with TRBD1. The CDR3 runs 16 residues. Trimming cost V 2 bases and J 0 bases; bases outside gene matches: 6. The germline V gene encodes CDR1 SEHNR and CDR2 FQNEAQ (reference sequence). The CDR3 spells CASSLTGDGANYGYTF. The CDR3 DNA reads TGTGCCAGCAGCTTAACAGGGGACGGAGCTAACTATGGCTACACCTTC.

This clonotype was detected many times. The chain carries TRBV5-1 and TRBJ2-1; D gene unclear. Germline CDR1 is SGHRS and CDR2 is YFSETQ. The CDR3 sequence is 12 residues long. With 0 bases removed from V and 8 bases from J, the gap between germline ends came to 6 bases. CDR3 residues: CASSLGSHEQFF. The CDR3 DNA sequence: TGCGCCAGCAGCTTGGGGTCCCATGAGCAGTTCTTC. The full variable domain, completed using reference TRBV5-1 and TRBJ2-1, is KAGVTQTPRYLIKTRGQQVTLSCSPISGHRSVSWYQQTPGQGLQFLFEYFSETQRNKGNFPGRFSGRQFSNSRSEMNVSTLELGDSALYLCASSLGSHEQFFGPGTRLTVL.

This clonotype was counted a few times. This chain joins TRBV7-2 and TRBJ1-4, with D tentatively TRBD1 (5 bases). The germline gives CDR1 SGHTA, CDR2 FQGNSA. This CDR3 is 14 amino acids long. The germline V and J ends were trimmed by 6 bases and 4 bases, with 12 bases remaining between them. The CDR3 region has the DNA TGTGCCAGCAGAAGGGGCCGCTTTAATGAAAAACTGTTTTTT. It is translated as CASRRGRFNEKLFF.

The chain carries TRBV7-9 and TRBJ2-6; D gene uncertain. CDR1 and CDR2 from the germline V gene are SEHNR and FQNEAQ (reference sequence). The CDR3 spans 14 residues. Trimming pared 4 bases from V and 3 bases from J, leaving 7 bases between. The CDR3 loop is CASSSMGGANVLTF. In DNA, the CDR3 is TGTGCCAGCAGCTCGATGGGTGGGGCCAACGTCCTGACTTTC.

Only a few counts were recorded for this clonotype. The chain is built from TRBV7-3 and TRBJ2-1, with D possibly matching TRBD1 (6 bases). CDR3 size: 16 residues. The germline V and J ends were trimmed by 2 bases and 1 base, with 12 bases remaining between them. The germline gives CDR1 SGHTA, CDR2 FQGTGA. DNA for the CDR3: TGTGCCAGCAGCTTAGGACAGTTGGGGTCCTACAATGAGCAGTTCTTC. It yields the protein CASSLGQLGSYNEQFF.

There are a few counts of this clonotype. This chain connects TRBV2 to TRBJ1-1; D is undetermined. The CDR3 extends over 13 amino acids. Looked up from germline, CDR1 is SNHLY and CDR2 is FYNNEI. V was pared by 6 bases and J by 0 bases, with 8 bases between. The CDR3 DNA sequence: TGTGCCAGCAGGAACAGACTGAACACTGAAGCTTTCTTT. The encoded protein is CASRNRLNTEAFF. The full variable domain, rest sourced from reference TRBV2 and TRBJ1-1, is EPEVTQTPSHQVTQMGQEVILRCVPISNHLYFYWYRQILGQKVEFLVSFYNNEISEKSEIFDDQFSVERPDGSNFTLKIRSTKLEDSAMYFCASRNRLNTEAFFGQGTRLTVV.